The 31 T cell receptor beta chains presented below share a single source sample, sequenced in a study of human T cells and chemical hapten exposure. TCRdb independently ran MiXCR on the RACE reads; one entry per CDR3 protein. Of 250,000 or so distinct CDR3 sequences in the sample, about 7.7% were seen once. The time point was: pre-sensitization, week 0. The treatment was: therapeutic diphenylcyclopropenone sensitization with weekly scalp DPC. The sequencing used whole blood, collected in connection with sensitization to the hapten diphenylcyclopropenone (DPC). The source of these receptors is a man aged 18-30 years with alopecia areata. Some clones in this sample may be carry-over from other donors' samples.

The genes are TRBV7-2 and TRBJ1-1; unclear D gene. The CDR3 runs to 16 residues. Per the germline V gene, CDR1 is SGHTA and CDR2 is FQGNSA. With 1 base removed from V and 4 bases from J, the gap between germline ends came to 16 bases. The CDR3 loop reads CASSLGGPPAGTEAFF. The CDR3, as DNA: TGTGCCAGCAGCTTAGGGGGTCCTCCGGCGGGCACTGAAGCTTTCTTT. The variable domain in full, completed from reference TRBV7-2 and TRBJ1-1, reads GAGVSQSPSNKVTEKGKDVELRCDPISGHTALYWYRQSLGQGLEFLIYFQGNSAPDKSGLPSDRFSAERTGGSVSTLTIQRTQQEDSAVYLCASSLGGPPAGTEAFFGQGTRLTVV.

This clonotype came up a few times. The chain uses TRBV9 and TRBJ1-6; D may be TRBD1 (6 bases). This CDR3 comprises 16 residues. Germline V gives CDR1 SGDLS, CDR2 YYNGEE. Trimming removed 7 bases at V and 4 bases at J, with 18 bases between. Here the CDR3 reads CASGGDGTQYNSPLHF. DNA of the CDR3: TGTGCCAGCGGGGGAGACGGGACACAATATAATTCACCCCTCCACTTT.

This clonotype has just a few counts. The chain couples TRBV20-1 to TRBJ2-7; D might be TRBD1 (6 bases). CDR1 is DFQATT and CDR2 is SNEGSKA in the germline V gene (reference sequence). V lost 0 bases, J lost 4 bases, and 10 bases lay in between. The CDR3 loop spans 13 amino acids. The CDR3 is CSARESDRYEQYV. CDR3 nucleotides: TGCAGTGCTAGAGAATCGGACAGATACGAGCAGTACGTC.

The rearrangement links TRBV20-1 to TRBJ2-3; D unclear. Germline CDR1 reads DFQATT; CDR2 reads SNEGSKA (reference sequence). CDR3 length: 15 residues. Trimming cost V 4 bases and J 0 bases, with 14 bases left between them. The CDR3: CSAIRETLSTDTQYF. In DNA, the CDR3 is TGCAGTGCTATTAGGGAAACCCTTAGCACAGATACGCAGTATTTT.

The V and J genes are TRBV29-1 and TRBJ1-1; no definite D call. The CDR3 has 10 amino acids. V gave up 7 bases and J gave up 8 bases, with 11 bases separating them. CDR1 is SQVTM, CDR2 ANQGSEA, per germline. The CDR3 loop is CSALRQEAFF. The CDR3 bases are TGCAGCGCCCTACGACAAGAAGCTTTCTTT.

This clonotype was detected ten times or more. The rearrangement joins TRBV2 to TRBJ2-3; D gene ambiguous. V lost 3 bases and J lost 1, with 8 bases in between. The CDR3 contains 14 residues. The germline V gene has CDR1 SNHLY and CDR2 FYNNEI. The CDR3 loop is CASSEGGRTDTQYF. The DNA for the CDR3 is TGTGCCAGCAGTGAGGGCGGCCGCACAGATACGCAGTATTTT.

Ten or more counts support this clonotype. The genes are TRBV28 and TRBJ2-7; 10 nucleotides match TRBD1. Germline V CDR1 and CDR2: MDHEN, SYDVKM. The CDR3 length is 14 residues. V dropped 6 bases and J dropped 3; count of bases not matched to a gene: 5. The CDR3 sequence is CASRPGTGDYEQYF. The CDR3 nucleotides read TGTGCCAGCAGGCCCGGGACAGGGGACTACGAGCAGTACTTC.

The sample holds many counts of this clonotype. This chain connects TRBV5-1 to TRBJ2-1; 13 nucleotides agree with TRBD2. This CDR3 contains 17 residues. Unmatched junction bases numbered 12, after V lost 3 bases and J lost 9 bases. In germline, CDR1 is SGHRS, CDR2 YFSETQ. As DNA, the CDR3 is TGCGCCAGCAGCTCTCCGCCGGGACTAGCGGGGTGGAGTGAGCAGTTCTTC. This sequence encodes CASSSPPGLAGWSEQFF.

In its sample, this clonotype was seen a few times. The chain recombines TRBV12-3 or TRBV12-4 with TRBJ1-2; no clear D gene. V was clipped by 4 bases and J by 4 bases, with 10 bases between them. The CDR3 runs 13 residues. CDR3 coding DNA: TGTGCCAGCAGTTCTGGAGCATTCTATGGCTACACCTTC. As protein: CASSSGAFYGYTF.

As to this clonotype: Because the CDR3 is missing its conserved closing phenylalanine or tryptophan, this is likely a read error. The CDR3 DNA sequence: TGTGCCAGCAGTTACTCTCGGACAGGGTACAATGAGCAGTTCTAC. This encodes CASSYSRTGYNEQFY. The genes are TRBV6-2 or TRBV6-3 and TRBJ2-1, with 8 bases identical to TRBD1. V trimming: 0 bases; J trimming: 4 bases; junction bases outside the gene matches: 2. This CDR3 region has 15 residues. Germline-derived CDR1 and CDR2 are MNHEY and SVGEGT.

This clonotype was seen at least ten times. The rearrangement joins TRBV7-8 to TRBJ1-6; TRBD1 might be the D (5 bases). There are 15 residues in the CDR3. CDR1 is SGHVS, CDR2 FQNEAQ, per germline. Trimming removed 1 base at V and 3 bases at J, with 7 bases between. The CDR3 coding sequence is TGTGCCAGCAGCTTAGAAACAGGCTATAATTCACCCCTCCACTTT. This codes for CASSLETGYNSPLHF.

This clonotype was recorded at least ten times. The rearrangement links TRBV6-5 to TRBJ1-2; D ambiguous. Germline CDR1 reads MNHEY; CDR2 reads SVGAGI. There are 14 residues in the CDR3. Deletions cut 1 base from V and 1 base from J, with 7 bases between. CDR3 in amino acids: CASSYFRYNYGYTF. DNA for the CDR3: TGTGCCAGCAGTTACTTTCGTTATAACTATGGCTACACCTTC.

This clonotype was picked up a small number of times. The gene calls are TRBV7-2 and TRBJ2-3; 8 bases agree with TRBD1. With 1 base clipped from V and 4 bases from J, the junction kept 4 bases outside the gene matches. This CDR3 has 15 amino acids. Germline-derived CDR1 and CDR2 are SGHTA and FQGNSA. The CDR3 here is CASSLEGTGADTQYF. DNA of the CDR3: TGTGCCAGCAGCTTAGAAGGGACAGGAGCAGATACGCAGTATTTT.

This clonotype has a handful of counts. This chain uses TRBV4-3 with TRBJ1-3; 9 nucleotides line up with TRBD1. CDR1 and CDR2 (germline): LGHNA, YSLEER. V lost 0 bases to trimming and J lost 0 bases; unmatched junction nucleotides: 0. This CDR3 region has 16 residues. The CDR3 reads CASSQEGQGSGNTIYF. CDR3 bases: TGCGCCAGCAGCCAAGAGGGACAGGGCTCTGGAAACACCATATATTTT.

This clonotype appeared a few times. The V and J genes are TRBV27 and TRBJ1-4; 9 bases match TRBD1. Germline V gene data show CDR1 as MNHEY and CDR2 as SMNVEV (reference sequence). The CDR3 length is 15 residues. V shed 7 bases, J shed 5 bases, and the junction held 8 bases outside the gene matches. CDR3 bases: TGTGCCAGCAATTCACTAGGACAGGGGAATGAAAAACTGTTTTTT. Its translation: CASNSLGQGNEKLFF.

The J gene is TRBJ1-2, the V gene TRBV7-3; 8 positions agree with TRBD1. Germline CDR1 reads SGHTA; CDR2 reads FQGTGA. The CDR3 runs 13 residues. J was trimmed by 8 bases and V by 4 bases; bases with no gene match: 6. CDR3 sequence reads: CASSSRTGGGYTF. The CDR3 nucleotides read TGTGCCAGCAGCTCCAGAACAGGGGGAGGCTACACCTTC.

This clonotype was counted ten times or more. The V and J genes are TRBV2 and TRBJ2-7; D unresolved. CDR1 is SNHLY and CDR2 is FYNNEI in the germline V gene. CDR3 size: 11 residues. Trimming removed 5 bases from V and 3 bases from J, with 5 bases in between. This CDR3 reads CASSIFYEQYF. In nucleotides, the CDR3 is TGTGCCAGCAGTATATTCTACGAGCAGTACTTC.

The chain combines TRBV9 with TRBJ1-4; tentative D call: TRBD1 (5 bases). V lost 4 bases, J lost 0 bases, and 7 bases lay in between. This CDR3 contains 14 residues. Germline V gene lookup returns CDR1 SGDLS and CDR2 YYNGEE. The CDR3 reads CASSRGTTNEKLFF. The CDR3 region has the DNA TGTGCCAGCAGCCGGGGGACAACTAATGAAAAACTGTTTTTT.

Details on this clonotype: A read error may account for a junction end that differs from germline. The chain has TRBV5-4 and TRBJ2-3, with TRBD2 matching over 8 bases. The CDR3 loop spans 16 amino acids. CDR1 is SGHNT and CDR2 is YYREEE in the germline V gene (reference sequence). The CDR3 bases are TGTGCCAGCAGCACTCCGTTCGCGGGGGGCACAAATACGCAGTATTTT. Translation gives CASSTPFAGGTNTQYF.

This clonotype has ten or more counts. The gene calls are TRBV20-1 and TRBJ2-2, with D perhaps being TRBD1 or TRBD2 (6 bases each). CDR1 is DFQATT and CDR2 is SNEGSKA in the germline V gene (reference sequence). V lost 6 bases to trimming and J lost 4 bases, with 21 bases between them. There are 16 residues in the CDR3. The CDR3, as DNA: TGCAGTGCCCCGCTACTTCTGGGGGGCGGCACCGGGGAGCTGTTTTTT. Residues: CSAPLLLGGGTGELFF.

This sequence joins TRBV5-1 and TRBJ2-1, with 7 bases that match TRBD1. Germline CDR1 and CDR2: SGHRS and YFSETQ. The CDR3 spans 15 residues. V was pared by 7 bases and J by 0 bases, with 7 bases of the junction left unmatched. The CDR3 DNA reads TGCGCCAGCGTGGCACAGGGGAGCTCCTACAATGAGCAGTTCTTC. Translated: CASVAQGSSYNEQFF.

The rearrangement uses TRBV2 and TRBJ2-1; a weak D match, TRBD2 (7 bases). This CDR3 is built from 15 residues. V lost 6 bases to trimming and J lost 0 bases, with 12 bases between them. The germline V gene encodes CDR1 SNHLY and CDR2 FYNNEI. CDR3 in amino acids: CASSGGLSSYNEQFF. In DNA form, the CDR3 reads TGTGCCAGCAGCGGGGGGCTAAGCTCCTACAATGAGCAGTTCTTC.

This chain connects TRBV6-6 to TRBJ1-2; D gene ambiguous. Germline CDR1 reads MNHNY; CDR2 reads SVGAGI (reference sequence). This CDR3 is 14 amino acids long. V gave up 6 bases and J gave up 8 bases, with 19 bases separating them. The CDR3, as DNA: TGTGCCAGCAGCCGAACAGAAGCCCTAGGCGGCTACACCTTC. Protein: CASSRTEALGGYTF.

This clonotype was seen more than once but under ten times. This chain joins TRBV10-3 and TRBJ1-2; D perhaps matches TRBD1 (5 bases). Germline CDR1 reads ENHRY; CDR2 reads SYGVKD. Trimming shortened V by 4 bases and J by 5 bases, and 14 bases separated the two germline ends. The CDR3 has 14 amino acids. CDR3 nucleotide sequence: TGTGCCATCAGTGGGGGCGCGAGGACTTATGGCTACACCTTC. It codes for CAISGGARTYGYTF.

This clonotype was counted ten times or more. The chain links TRBV6-1 to TRBJ1-2; 7 bases are a match to TRBD1. This CDR3 has 12 residues. The V gene end was trimmed by 8 bases and the J gene end by 0 bases; junction bases not matched to a gene: 0. Germline loops: CDR1 MNHNS, CDR2 SASEGT. In DNA form, the CDR3 reads TGTGCCAGCGGGACAGCTAACTATGGCTACACCTTC. Protein sequence: CASGTANYGYTF.

This clonotype has a handful of counts. The chain recombines TRBV4-3 with TRBJ1-2, with D tentatively TRBD1 (6 bases). The CDR3 spans 15 residues. Per germline, CDR1 LGHNA and CDR2 YSLEER. V shed 7 bases and J shed 8 bases, with 23 bases lying between them. The CDR3 loop reads CASTEDRLNRGGYTF. CDR3 nucleotide sequence: TGCGCCAGCACCGAGGACAGATTAAATCGCGGAGGCTACACCTTC.

V usage is TRBV4-3 and J usage is TRBJ2-6; D remains ambiguous. Trimming cost V 0 bases and J 4 bases, with 7 bases left between them. CDR1 is LGHNA and CDR2 is YSLEER in the germline V gene. The CDR3 is made up of 15 amino acids. CDR3: CASSQESSGANVLTF. The CDR3 region has the DNA TGCGCCAGCAGCCAAGAGAGTTCCGGGGCCAACGTCCTGACTTTC.

This chain connects TRBV29-1 to TRBJ2-4; TRBD1 is a possible D gene (5 bases). V was shortened by 3 bases and J by 1 base, with 10 bases between the two germline ends. The CDR3 contains 14 residues. Germline V CDR1 and CDR2: SQVTM, ANQGSEA. The CDR3, as DNA: TGCAGCGTTGAGCAGGGTTGGGCCAAAAACATTCAGTACTTC. It specifies CSVEQGWAKNIQYF. Full variable domain (remainder filled in from reference TRBV29-1 and TRBJ2-4): SAVISQKPSRDICQRGTSLTIQCQVDSQVTMMFWYRQQPGQSLTLIATANQGSEATYESGFVIDKFPISRPNLTFSTLTVSNMSPEDSSIYLCSVEQGWAKNIQYFGAGTRLSVL.

About this clonotype: The junction and the germline gene differ at one end; a read error may be behind it. V is TRBV6-5 and J is TRBJ2-3; D remains unclear. The germline V gene encodes CDR1 MNHEY and CDR2 SVGAGI. The CDR3 sequence is 13 residues long. The CDR3 sequence: CVSSGGSTDTQYF. The CDR3 DNA sequence: TGTGTCAGCAGTGGCGGTAGCACAGATACGCAGTATTTT.

This chain joins TRBV9 and TRBJ1-1; D not certain. CDR1 and CDR2 from the germline V gene are SGDLS and YYNGEE. Trimming pared 4 bases from V and 4 bases from J, leaving 11 bases between. The CDR3 is made up of 13 amino acids. The CDR3 DNA follows: TGTGCCAGCAGCTCGCGAGGGATCACTGAAGCTTTCTTT. It specifies CASSSRGITEAFF. The whole variable domain, remainder taken from reference TRBV9 and TRBJ1-1, is DSGVTQTPKHLITATGQRVTLRCSPRSGDLSVYWYQQSLDQGLQFLIQYYNGEERAKGNILERFSAQQFPDLHSELNLSSLELGDSALYFCASSSRGITEAFFGQGTRLTVV.

This clonotype was seen ten or more times. The chain couples TRBV7-9 to TRBJ1-3, with D unclear. This CDR3 comprises 14 residues. Trimming removed 5 bases from V and 2 bases from J, with 10 bases in between. The germline CDR1 and CDR2 sequences are SEHNR and FQNEAQ (reference sequence). CDR3 sequence reads: CASSPPNAGNTIYF. In nucleotides, the CDR3 is TGTGCCAGCAGCCCTCCTAATGCTGGAAACACCATATATTTT.